Below are 16 T cell receptor beta chains sequenced from a single sample in a study of blood T cell repertoires in COVID-19. The assay was immunoSEQ multiplex PCR, and TCRdb's table has in-frame clones only and misses some. The data contain about 130,000 clones, roughly 80% of them singletons. Sequences were obtained from PBMCs or T cells enriched from blood (not recorded which). The receptors originated from a man aged 25-45 years who had recovered from COVID-19.

V is TRBV4-2 and J is TRBJ2-3; 11 bases are a match to TRBD2. Per germline, CDR1 LGHNA and CDR2 YNFKEQ. The length of the CDR3 is 17 residues. J lost 1 base, V lost 3 bases, and 6 bases had no gene match. This CDR3 is CASSQETSGTRTDTQYF. As DNA, the CDR3 is TGTGCCAGCAGCCAGGAGACTAGCGGGACCCGCACAGATACGCAGTATTTT.

The chain carries TRBV5-4 and TRBJ1-2; 8 nucleotides line up with TRBD1. Losses at the gene ends were 0 bases for V and 7 bases for J; bases not matched to a gene: 11. Germline assignment: CDR1 SGHNT and CDR2 YYREEE (reference sequence). The CDR3 covers 16 residues. CDR3 protein: CASSLDRDRRSSGYTF. The CDR3 DNA reads TGTGCCAGCAGCTTGGACCGGGACAGGAGGTCTTCTGGCTACACCTTC. Full variable domain (remainder filled in from reference TRBV5-4 and TRBJ1-2): ETGVTQSPTHLIKTRGQQVTLRCSSQSGHNTVSWYQQALGQGPQFIFQYYREEENGRGNFPPRFSGLQFPNYSSELNVNALELDDSALYLCASSLDRDRRSSGYTFGSGTRLTVV.

The rearrangement uses TRBV6-6 and TRBJ1-1; 7 bases agree with TRBD1. The CDR3 consists of 16 residues. From germline, CDR1 is MNHNY and CDR2 SVGAGI (reference sequence). The J segment lost 5 bases and the V segment lost 5 bases, leaving 14 bases of the junction unmatched. Here the CDR3 DNA reads TGTGCCAGCAGTATTCGGGAGGGGGCTCCGACGACTGAAGCTTTCTTT. Protein: CASSIREGAPTTEAFF.

The chain couples TRBV5-6 to TRBJ1-2; D is uncertain. With 1 base removed from V and 7 bases from J, the gap between germline ends came to 11 bases. The CDR3 sequence is 13 residues long. Germline V gives CDR1 SGHDT, CDR2 YYEEEE. The CDR3 sequence: CASSLRGGSGYTF. The CDR3, as DNA: TGTGCCAGCAGCTTGAGAGGAGGTAGTGGCTACACCTTC.

This chain links TRBV5-1 with TRBJ2-5; a weak D match, TRBD2 (6 bases). The CDR3 loop spans 15 amino acids. V was shortened by 3 bases and J by 5 bases, with 17 bases between the two germline ends. The germline V gene encodes CDR1 SGHRS and CDR2 YFSETQ. The CDR3: CASSSGRGSGETQYF. In nucleotides, the CDR3 is TGCGCCAGCAGCTCCGGCCGGGGGTCGGGGGAGACCCAGTACTTC.

The rearrangement links TRBV19 to TRBJ1-5; TRBD1 aligns across 7 bases. The V and J ends lost 5 bases and 0 bases, in that order; junction bases with no gene match: 13. Germline lookup yields CDR1 LNHDA and CDR2 SQIVND (reference sequence). This CDR3 comprises 18 residues. The CDR3 region is CASSLGTEKVDSNQPQHF. In DNA form, the CDR3 reads TGTGCCAGTAGTCTGGGGACAGAGAAGGTTGATAGCAATCAGCCCCAGCATTTT.

This sequence joins TRBV10-3 and TRBJ1-2; D is possibly TRBD1 (5 bases). Between the trimmed V and J ends, which lost 4 bases and 5 bases, there was a span of 5 bases. This CDR3 contains 11 residues. Per germline, CDR1 ENHRY and CDR2 SYGVKD. CDR3 amino acids: CAISGQYGYTF. For the CDR3, the DNA is TGTGCCATCAGTGGACAGTATGGCTACACCTTC.

CDR3 region: CATSPGQPNEKLFF. The DNA for the CDR3 is TGTGCCACCAGTCCGGGACAGCCTAATGAAAAACTGTTTTTT. The J gene is TRBJ1-4, the V gene TRBV15, with TRBD1 identical over 7 bases. This CDR3 contains 14 residues. CDR1 is LNHNV and CDR2 is YYDKDF in the germline V gene (reference sequence). Trimming removed 6 bases from V and 3 bases from J; junction bases left unmatched: 4.

The chain joins TRBV6-5 to TRBJ1-2; D possibly corresponds to TRBD1 (6 bases). Trimming removed 8 bases from V and 7 bases from J, with 14 bases in between. This CDR3 contains 12 residues. CDR1 and CDR2 from the germline V gene are MNHEY and SVGAGI. CDR3 residues: CASGPGGLGYTF. DNA of the CDR3: TGTGCCAGCGGCCCCGGGGGGCTTGGCTACACCTTC.

CDR3 loop: CASSQLRGRQETQYF. DNA of the CDR3: TGTGCCAGCAGCCAACTTAGGGGGCGGCAAGAGACCCAGTACTTC. The chain recombines TRBV3-1 (or the pseudogene TRBV3-2) with TRBJ2-5, with 7 bases lining up with TRBD1. The CDR3 loop spans 15 amino acids. J lost 2 bases, V lost 2 bases, and 5 bases had no gene match. Germline V gene lookup returns CDR1 LGHDT and CDR2 YNNKEL (reference sequence).

The chain joins TRBV29-1 to TRBJ1-3, with D maybe TRBD1 (6 bases). The V gene lost 1 base and the J gene lost 5 bases, with 12 bases spanning the gap. The CDR3 is made up of 14 amino acids. In germline, CDR1 is SQVTM, CDR2 ANQGSEA. The DNA for the CDR3 is TGCAGCGTTGAAGCGGCGGGGGCGAGAAACACCATATATTTT. Residues: CSVEAAGARNTIYF.

The chain carries TRBV4-1 and TRBJ2-2, with TRBD2 matching 12 bases. The ends lost 2 bases at V and 4 bases at J; junction bases unmatched: 2. This CDR3 has 16 residues. Per germline, CDR1 MGHRA and CDR2 YSYEKL. The CDR3 region is CASSQKLAGGTGELFF. The CDR3 bases are TGCGCCAGCAGCCAAAAACTAGCGGGGGGCACCGGGGAGCTGTTTTTT.

V usage is TRBV6-5 and J usage is TRBJ2-7, with D possibly TRBD2 on 5 matching bases. The CDR3 has 15 amino acids. The V end was cut by 5 bases, the J end by 2 bases, with 16 bases between. CDR1 and CDR2 from the germline V gene are MNHEY and SVGAGI. The CDR3 loop is CASSLLREGPYEQYF. As DNA, the CDR3 is TGTGCCAGCAGTCTTTTACGGGAAGGCCCCTACGAGCAGTACTTC.

J is TRBJ1-2 and V is TRBV30; maybe TRBD1 (6 bases). The CDR3 totals 18 residues. Germline V gene lookup returns CDR1 GTSNPN and CDR2 SVGIG (reference sequence). V lost 0 bases and J 8 bases, leaving 28 bases between the germline ends. The CDR3 DNA reads TGTGCCTGGAGTGTCGGTCGGGGGGCCGGCTATGGTTTGAAAGGCTACACCTTC. Its translation is CAWSVGRGAGYGLKGYTF.

This clone was counted a single time. V and J are TRBV5-1 and TRBJ1-1; TRBD1 might be the D (5 bases). Trimming took off 2 bases at V and 4 bases at J, with 15 bases between the two ends. Per germline, CDR1 SGHRS and CDR2 YFSETQ. This CDR3 contains 15 residues. The CDR3 sequence is CASSFNGGGSTEAFF. The CDR3 DNA reads TGCGCCAGCAGCTTTAACGGGGGAGGGTCCACTGAAGCTTTCTTT.

This clone was found once. This sequence joins TRBV6-1 and TRBJ2-2; 7 bases line up with TRBD2. Germline CDR1 reads MNHNS; CDR2 reads SASEGT. The J segment lost 3 bases and the V segment lost 2 bases, leaving 0 bases of the junction unmatched. This CDR3 comprises 14 residues. The CDR3 DNA follows: TGTGCCAGCAGTGAACTAGCGGACACCGGGGAGCTGTTTTTT. Encoded protein: CASSELADTGELFF.